One sample yielded the 26 T cell receptor beta chains listed below, sequenced in a study of CD8 T cells in ankylosing spondylitis (dated by TCRdb to about 2017). Libraries were made using 5' RACE. The sequencer listed for this sample is Illumina HiSeq 2500. The raw public reads went through TCRdb reprocessing: fastp at Q25, MiXCR clone calling, in-frame beta chains kept. Duplicate CDR3 protein sequences are folded into a single record with the most common DNA and genes. This sample holds over 100,000 distinct CDR3 sequences; over 6% were observed only once. The ten largest make up 9% to 15% of the sample. The sequenced sample was blood, either unsorted or a sorted T cell fraction (not recorded which). The receptors come from a male donor with ankylosing spondylitis or in good health (not recorded which).

This clonotype was counted a few times. A single base separates this from a much larger clone, so it may be a read error. The CDR3 DNA sequence: TGCAGTGCTCGGGACAGGGCGGGCTCCACCTTC. The encoded protein is CSARDRAGSTF. The rearrangement links TRBV20-1 to TRBJ1-2, with 9 nucleotides matching TRBD1. Germline CDR1 and CDR2: DFQATT and SNEGSKA (reference sequence). The CDR3 runs 11 residues.

This clonotype was counted ten times or more. At one boundary the junction diverges from the germline segment, which might be a read error. For the CDR3, the DNA is TGCAGTGCCAGAGATGGGGGGGTTCTTTCTGGAAACACCATATATTTT. Translating gives CSARDGGVLSGNTIYF. The J gene is TRBJ1-3, the V gene TRBV20-1; a possible D gene is TRBD1 (5 bases). The CDR3 runs to 16 residues. Per germline, CDR1 DFQATT and CDR2 SNEGSKA (reference sequence).

This clonotype came up many times. This chain connects TRBV29-1 to TRBJ1-5, with 8 positions matching TRBD1. The CDR3 extends over 14 amino acids. Germline values: CDR1 SQVTM, CDR2 ANQGSEA. Germline trimming cut 7 bases from V and 0 bases from J; bases unmatched to any gene: 5. CDR3 in amino acids: CSATTGDSNQPQHF. Written as DNA, the CDR3 is TGCAGCGCTACGACAGGGGATAGCAATCAGCCCCAGCATTTT.

This clonotype was counted many times. This sequence joins TRBV27 and TRBJ2-7, with 8 bases aligning to TRBD1. V shed 4 bases and J 5 bases; nucleotides not matched to a gene: 13. Germline CDR1 is MNHEY and CDR2 is SMNVEV (reference sequence). The CDR3 contains 16 residues. The CDR3 here is CASSYSFGTGVDEQYF. The CDR3 DNA reads as TGTGCCAGCAGTTACTCTTTCGGGACAGGCGTCGACGAGCAGTACTTC.

There are many counts of this clonotype. The chain uses TRBV4-2 and TRBJ2-3, with TRBD2 identical over 7 bases. Germline loops: CDR1 LGHNA, CDR2 YNFKEQ. The CDR3 is 16 residues long. V shed 1 base and J 2 bases; nucleotides not matched to a gene: 6. The CDR3 loop reads CASSQVGGGNTDTQYF. The CDR3, as DNA: TGTGCCAGCAGCCAAGTGGGCGGGGGTAACACAGATACGCAGTATTTT.

This clonotype was observed many times. The conserved phenylalanine or tryptophan is not found at the CDR3 terminus, so this likely reflects a read error. This chain connects TRBV13 to TRBJ1-5; D unclear. Germline CDR1 PRHDT, CDR2 FYEKMQ (reference sequence). V shed 5 bases and J shed 5 bases, with 10 bases lying between them. The CDR3 runs 13 residues. The CDR3 coding sequence is TGTGCCAGCAGCGCCGACCCCTATCAGCCCCAGCATATT. Translating it yields CASSADPYQPQHI.

Many counts were recorded for this clonotype. The chain couples TRBV20-1 to TRBJ2-3; D is unclear. The V end was cut by 6 bases, the J end by 6 bases, with 7 bases between. CDR3 length equals 10 residues. Germline CDR1 is DFQATT and CDR2 is SNEGSKA (reference sequence). CDR3 coding DNA: TGCAGTGCCAGCGATGATACGCAGTATTTT. Protein sequence: CSASDDTQYF.

The chain has TRBV6-5 and TRBJ2-7; the match to TRBD2 covers 12 bases. Unmatched junction bases numbered 8, after V lost 0 bases and J lost 5 bases. Germline loops: CDR1 MNHEY, CDR2 SVGAGI. This CDR3 is built from 17 residues. The CDR3 DNA is TGTGCCAGCAGTTACTCCGGACTAGCGGGATTCCCCAACGAGCAGTACTTC. It specifies CASSYSGLAGFPNEQYF.

This clonotype was seen repeatedly, ten times or more. One junction end disagrees with the germline gene, perhaps due to a read error. This chain links TRBV20-1 with TRBJ2-2; 8 bases agree with TRBD1. This CDR3 has 14 amino acids. Looked up from germline, CDR1 is DFQATT and CDR2 is SNEGSKA (reference sequence). The CDR3 DNA follows: TGCAGTGCTGCGCAGGGGGCGAACCCCGGGGAGCTGTTTTTT. Protein sequence: CSAAQGANPGELFF.

The table lists this clonotype with many counts. The gene calls are TRBV20-1 and TRBJ2-5; the D is unclear. V was cut by 0 bases and J by 2 bases, with 10 bases left in between. The CDR3 covers 14 residues. Germline loops: CDR1 DFQATT, CDR2 SNEGSKA (reference sequence). CDR3 nucleotide sequence: TGCAGTGCTAGAGATCAGACTGGACAAGAGACCCAGTACTTC. This translates into CSARDQTGQETQYF.

In this sample, this clonotype turned up many times. V is TRBV5-1 and J is TRBJ2-5; D not certain. The V gene's germline CDR1 is SGHRS and CDR2 YFSETQ. This CDR3 comprises 13 residues. V was shortened by 4 bases and J by 0 bases, with 7 bases between the two germline ends. The CDR3 nucleotides read TGCGCCAGCAGCAATGGGTACCAAGAGACCCAGTACTTC. It translates to CASSNGYQETQYF.

This clonotype was counted ten times or more. The V gene is TRBV20-1, the J gene TRBJ2-1, with D possibly called TRBD1 or TRBD2 (5 bases each). Per the germline V gene, CDR1 is DFQATT and CDR2 is SNEGSKA (reference sequence). CDR3 length equals 13 residues. V lost 3 bases, J lost 4 bases, and 10 bases lay in between. The CDR3 coding sequence is TGCAGTGCTAGTCTGAGGGGATACAATGAGCAGTTCTTC. It yields the protein CSASLRGYNEQFF.

This clonotype was recorded at least ten times. The V and J genes are TRBV28 and TRBJ2-1; a weak D match, TRBD1 (6 bases). Trimming took 5 bases from V and 0 from J, leaving 14 bases between them. Germline values: CDR1 MDHEN, CDR2 SYDVKM. The length of the CDR3 is 16 residues. CDR3 loop: CASSQIDRSSYNEQFF. CDR3 sequence (DNA): TGTGCCAGCAGTCAAATCGACAGGAGCTCCTACAATGAGCAGTTCTTC.

This clonotype was picked up many times. The chain carries TRBV12-3 or TRBV12-4 and TRBJ1-1; 9 bases match TRBD1. V dropped 7 bases and J dropped 1; count of bases not matched to a gene: 1. The CDR3 sequence is 13 residues long. The CDR3 region has the DNA TGTGCCAGCATGGACAGGGGGAACACTGAAGCTTTCTTT. Its translation: CASMDRGNTEAFF.

Ten or more counts support this clonotype. This chain links TRBV20-1 with TRBJ2-7; D may match TRBD1 or TRBD2 (5 bases each). CDR1 is DFQATT and CDR2 is SNEGSKA in the germline V gene (reference sequence). Trimming left V 5 bases short and J 6 bases short, with 26 bases between. The CDR3 has 16 amino acids. Written as DNA, the CDR3 is TGCAGTGCTCTCGAAAGATCCACCGGGACCATCGGCGAGCAGTACTTC. Residues: CSALERSTGTIGEQYF.

Many counts were recorded for this clonotype. This chain uses TRBV20-1 with TRBJ2-7; no reliable D call. This CDR3 spans 13 amino acids. V lost 1 base, J lost 0 bases, and 7 bases lay in between. Germline V gene data show CDR1 as DFQATT and CDR2 as SNEGSKA (reference sequence). This chain's CDR3 is CSARVGSSYEQYF. The CDR3 region has the DNA TGCAGTGCTAGAGTGGGCAGCTCCTACGAGCAGTACTTC.

In this sample, this clonotype turned up many times. The chain links TRBV4-1 to TRBJ2-3, with TRBD1 identical over 8 bases. Germline V gene lookup returns CDR1 MGHRA and CDR2 YSYEKL. This CDR3 spans 17 amino acids. The junction had 8 bases not matched to a gene; V was cut back by 1 base and J by 2 bases. The CDR3 sequence: CASSQVGDRGPTDTQYF. DNA of the CDR3: TGCGCCAGCAGCCAAGTTGGTGACAGGGGCCCCACAGATACGCAGTATTTT.

This sequence joins TRBV5-1 and TRBJ2-3; perhaps TRBD2 as D (6 bases). The germline V gene has CDR1 SGHRS and CDR2 YFSETQ. The CDR3 is 17 residues long. The V and J ends lost 1 base and 6 bases respectively, with 21 bases between them. The CDR3 reads CASSLSPGGLYRDTQYF. The CDR3, as DNA: TGCGCCAGCAGCTTGTCGCCCGGGGGTCTCTATCGGGATACGCAGTATTTT.

This clonotype was picked up many times. This chain joins TRBV27 and TRBJ2-7; D may be TRBD2 (6 bases). Germline lookup yields CDR1 MNHEY and CDR2 SMNVEV (reference sequence). The V and J ends lost 7 bases and 4 bases respectively, with 23 bases between them. CDR3 length: 16 residues. The CDR3 bases are TGTGCCAGCACCCCCCTCCCACGGGGAGGATATTACGAGCAGTACTTC. This sequence encodes CASTPLPRGGYYEQYF.

This clonotype occurred many times. V is TRBV12-3 or TRBV12-4 and J is TRBJ1-2, with D hard to call. Trimming took 1 base from V and 4 from J, leaving 13 bases between them. The CDR3 has 15 amino acids. The CDR3 region is CASSLGNRNPYGYTF. In DNA, the CDR3 is TGTGCCAGCAGTTTAGGCAACAGAAACCCCTATGGCTACACCTTC.

Concerning this clonotype itself: With a much larger clone just one base away, this may be a read error. The CDR3 reads CRTVDKNILYF. DNA for the CDR3: TGCAGGACCGTCGACAAAAACATTCTGTACTTC. This rearrangement joins TRBV20-1 to TRBJ2-4; D gene unclear. The CDR3 loop spans 11 amino acids. Germline CDR1 reads DFQATT; CDR2 reads SNEGSKA (reference sequence).

This clonotype has a handful of counts. The V gene is TRBV7-9, the J gene TRBJ2-3, with 8 bases lining up with TRBD2. V dropped 0 bases and J dropped 4; count of bases not matched to a gene: 9. The CDR3 contains 17 residues. Germline V CDR1 and CDR2: SEHNR, FQNEAQ (reference sequence). CDR3 DNA sequence: TGTGCCAGCAGCTTAGCGGAGTTGTCGGGAGGGGCAGATACGCAGTATTTT. It yields the protein CASSLAELSGGADTQYF.

Ten or more counts support this clonotype. CDR3 loop: CASSSRPSGYNEQFF. The CDR3 DNA reads as TGTGCCAGCAGCTCACGCCCTAGCGGCTACAATGAGCAGTTCTTC. The chain is built from TRBV7-2 and TRBJ2-1, with TRBD2 matching over 7 bases. This CDR3 is 15 amino acids long. Germline lookup yields CDR1 SGHTA and CDR2 FQGNSA. V lost 4 bases and J lost 3; bases outside the gene matches: 6. The entire variable domain, with the rest obtained from reference TRBV7-2 and TRBJ2-1, is as follows: GAGVSQSPSNKVTEKGKDVELRCDPISGHTALYWYRQSLGQGLEFLIYFQGNSAPDKSGLPSDRFSAERTGGSVSTLTIQRTQQEDSAVYLCASSSRPSGYNEQFFGPGTRLTVL.

The sample holds many counts of this clonotype. CDR3: CASSFITSGRKSSHNEQFF. The CDR3 nucleotides are TGCGCCAGCAGCTTTATCACTAGCGGGAGGAAAAGTAGTCACAATGAGCAGTTCTTC. The chain carries TRBV5-1 and TRBJ2-1; 12 nucleotides match TRBD2. V was pared by 2 bases and J by 5 bases, with 14 bases of the junction left unmatched. CDR1 and CDR2 (germline): SGHRS, YFSETQ. This CDR3 has 19 residues.

This clonotype was observed at least ten times. V gene TRBV7-2 combines with J gene TRBJ2-7, with a tentative D call TRBD1 (5 bases). The CDR3 consists of 14 residues. Germline CDR1 is SGHTA and CDR2 is FQGNSA. V lost 2 bases to trimming and J lost 3 bases, with 11 bases between them. The CDR3 region has the DNA TGTGCCAGCAGCTTATCACAGGCTAACTACGAGCAGTACTTC. Translation: CASSLSQANYEQYF. Looking up the rest from reference TRBV7-2 and TRBJ2-7 gives the full variable domain: GAGVSQSPSNKVTEKGKDVELRCDPISGHTALYWYRQSLGQGLEFLIYFQGNSAPDKSGLPSDRFSAERTGGSVSTLTIQRTQQEDSAVYLCASSLSQANYEQYFGPGTRLTVT.

The table lists this clonotype with many counts. The chain carries TRBV12-3 or TRBV12-4 and TRBJ2-2, with D possibly being TRBD2 (5 bases). This CDR3 is built from 13 residues. Trimming took 4 bases from V and 5 from J, leaving 8 bases between them. The CDR3 DNA is TGTGCCAGCAGTTCAACGGGAACCGGGGAGCTGTTTTTT. Its translation: CASSSTGTGELFF.